The 10 T cell receptor beta chains listed next were all sequenced from one sample in a study of cytomegalovirus exposure and HLA in healthy donors. It was with 60 Vbeta and 13 Jbeta primers that the PCR ran. The assay was immunoSEQ multiplex PCR, and TCRdb's table has in-frame clones only and misses some. This sample's table reports around 210,000 clones. Sequences were obtained from PBMCs. The origin of the receptors is a girl between 2 and 10 years old in good health and CMV-seropositive.

The rearrangement uses TRBV28 and TRBJ2-7, with 12 bases fitting TRBD1. The germline V gene has CDR1 MDHEN and CDR2 SYDVKM. This CDR3 has 14 residues. J lost 9 bases, V lost 3 bases, and 6 bases had no gene match. The CDR3 DNA reads TGTGCCAGCAGTTTGACCGGGACAGGGGGCGCGCAGTACTTC. It encodes CASSLTGTGGAQYF.

On this clone itself: In the same sample, other DNA sequences code for this CDR3. The genes are TRBV6-5 and TRBJ1-1; TRBD1 might be the D (6 bases). The V gene's germline CDR1 is MNHEY and CDR2 SVGAGI. The CDR3 totals 15 residues. Trimming removed 2 bases from V and 2 bases from J, with 12 bases in between. CDR3 residues: CASSYPGRGNTEAFF. The CDR3 DNA reads TGTGCCAGCAGTTACCCCGGCAGGGGTAACACTGAAGCTTTCTTT.

Of note for this clone: At one end the junction does not follow the germline gene, possibly because of a read error. The CDR3 here is CASSFFRTSGSSHEQYF. The DNA for the CDR3 is TGCGCCAGCAGCTTCTTCCGGACTAGCGGGAGCTCCCACGAGCAGTACTTC. The rearrangement joins TRBV5-1 to TRBJ2-7, with 13 bases that match TRBD2. CDR3 size: 17 residues. Germline CDR1 is SGHRS and CDR2 is YFSETQ.

CDR3 DNA sequence: TGCGCCAGCAGCTTAGGAGACACAGGGGAATCACCCCTCCACTTT. Encoded protein: CASSLGDTGESPLHF. This chain connects TRBV5-1 to TRBJ1-6, with TRBD1 matching over 7 bases. Germline-derived CDR1 and CDR2 are SGHRS and YFSETQ. After removal of 2 bases from V and 10 bases from J, the junction contained 9 bases not matched to a gene. The CDR3 runs to 15 residues.

The chain combines TRBV15 with TRBJ2-4; perhaps TRBD1 as D (8 bases). The CDR3 spans 19 residues. The V and J ends lost 4 bases and 0 bases respectively, with 22 bases between them. Germline V CDR1 and CDR2: LNHNV, YYDKDF (reference sequence). For the CDR3, the DNA is TGTGCCACCAGCACCAGCGGCCTAAACAGGGGGGGAGCCAAAAACATTCAGTACTTC. Translated: CATSTSGLNRGGAKNIQYF. The variable domain in full, completed from reference TRBV15 and TRBJ2-4, reads DAMVIQNPRYQVTQFGKPVTLSCSQTLNHNVMYWYQQKSSQAPKLLFHYYDKDFNNEADTPDNFQSRRPNTSFCFLDIRSPGLGDTAMYLCATSTSGLNRGGAKNIQYFGAGTRLSVL.

This chain joins TRBV5-4 and TRBJ2-7; 8 bases match TRBD2. Germline CDR1 SGHNT, CDR2 YYREEE (reference sequence). The CDR3 has 13 residues. The trim removed 6 bases at V and 5 bases at J, leaving 7 bases unmatched. The DNA for the CDR3 is TGTGCCAGCAAGAGCGGGAGTAGCGACGAGCAGTACTTC. It specifies CASKSGSSDEQYF.

The J gene is TRBJ2-7, the V gene TRBV6-1; 10 bases are shared with TRBD2. Germline V gives CDR1 MNHNS, CDR2 SASEGT. J lost 2 bases, V lost 8 bases, and 3 bases had no gene match. The CDR3 length is 13 residues. The CDR3 reads CASALAGAYEQYF. The CDR3 bases are TGTGCCAGCGCCCTAGCGGGAGCCTACGAGCAGTACTTC.

The chain has TRBV4-1 and TRBJ1-2, with D unclear. Deletions cut 4 bases from V and 2 bases from J, with 14 bases between. This CDR3 spans 15 amino acids. Germline CDR1 reads MGHRA; CDR2 reads YSYEKL. The CDR3 nucleotides are TGCGCCAGCAGCCCTCCCGGGGAAGGGAACTATGGCTACACCTTC. Translated, it gives CASSPPGEGNYGYTF.

The genes are TRBV19 and TRBJ1-5; D uncertain. The CDR3 has 13 amino acids. Between the trimmed V and J ends, which lost 3 bases and 7 bases, there was a span of 10 bases. Germline V gene sequence: CDR1 LNHDA, CDR2 SQIVND (reference sequence). The CDR3 DNA follows: TGTGCCAGTAGTATTGCAGTGGAGCAGCCCCAGCATTTT. Translation gives CASSIAVEQPQHF.

The chain couples TRBV14 to TRBJ1-3, with D perhaps TRBD1 (6 bases). This CDR3 spans 16 amino acids. Trimming removed 1 base from V and 2 bases from J, with 12 bases in between. The germline CDR1 and CDR2 sequences are SGHDN and FVKESK. CDR3 amino acids: CASSQVAGAPGNTIYF. Here the CDR3 DNA reads TGTGCCAGCAGCCAAGTTGCAGGGGCGCCTGGAAACACCATATATTTT.